Presented here are 12 T cell receptor beta chains from one specimen sequenced in a study of shared clonotypes between healthy human individuals. Sequencing used immunoSEQ multiplex PCR; TCRdb keeps in-frame clones, though not all of them. The data contain about 2 million clones, approximately 95% of them seen just once; the ten biggest clones take up roughly 0.13%. The material sequenced was naive CD4+ T cells sorted from blood. The subset was: CD45RA+ positively selected. These receptors all come from a man younger than 30 in good health.

The J gene is TRBJ1-2, the V gene TRBV10-3, with D perhaps matching TRBD1 (6 bases). Germline CDR1 is ENHRY and CDR2 is SYGVKD. The V gene lost 3 bases and the J gene lost 0 bases, with 14 bases spanning the gap. There are 16 residues in the CDR3. CDR3 DNA: TGTGCCATCAGTGAAAGACAGGTACCTACTAACTATGGCTACACCTTC. Encoded protein: CAISERQVPTNYGYTF.

This chain links TRBV19 with TRBJ2-7; 7 positions match TRBD1. Germline CDR1 LNHDA, CDR2 SQIVND (reference sequence). This CDR3 spans 14 amino acids. The V and J ends lost 6 bases and 3 bases, in that order; junction bases with no gene match: 8. The CDR3 loop is CASRIRDSHYEQYF. CDR3 DNA sequence: TGTGCCAGTAGAATTCGGGACAGTCACTACGAGCAGTACTTC.

The rearrangement joins TRBV4-3 to TRBJ1-1, with D perhaps TRBD1 (5 bases). The V and J ends lost 3 bases and 1 base respectively, with 9 bases between them. The CDR3 covers 14 residues. Germline CDR1 reads LGHNA; CDR2 reads YSLEER. CDR3 sequence reads: CASSQRQKNTEAFF. CDR3 DNA sequence: TGCGCCAGCAGCCAGAGACAGAAGAACACTGAAGCTTTCTTT.

V is TRBV11-2 and J is TRBJ2-1; 9 bases map to TRBD1. Unmatched junction bases numbered 7, after V lost 1 base and J lost 0 bases. Germline V gene data show CDR1 as SGHAT and CDR2 as FQNNGV. This CDR3 contains 18 residues. Written as DNA, the CDR3 is TGTGCCAGCAGCTTAGGTCGAGGGACAGGGCTCTCCTACAATGAGCAGTTCTTC. Amino acids: CASSLGRGTGLSYNEQFF. The full variable domain, rest sourced from reference TRBV11-2 and TRBJ2-1, is EAGVAQSPRYKIIEKRQSVAFWCNPISGHATLYWYQQILGQGPKLLIQFQNNGVVDDSQLPKDRFSAERLKGVDSTLKIQPAKLEDSAVYLCASSLGRGTGLSYNEQFFGPGTRLTVL.

The rearrangement joins TRBV9 to TRBJ1-6; the D gene is possibly TRBD1 (5 bases). CDR1 and CDR2 (germline): SGDLS, YYNGEE. The CDR3 consists of 17 residues. Trimming shortened V by 4 bases and J by 1 base, and 15 bases separated the two germline ends. The CDR3 DNA sequence: TGTGCCAGCAGCCCCCAGGAGGGGTCATCCTATAATTCACCCCTCCACTTT. It translates to CASSPQEGSSYNSPLHF.

The rearrangement links TRBV29-1 to TRBJ1-1; no reliable D call. CDR1 and CDR2 (germline): SQVTM, ANQGSEA. The CDR3 extends over 15 amino acids. Trimming took off 7 bases at V and 2 bases at J, with 20 bases between the two ends. CDR3: CSAKVQPHSNTEAFF. DNA of the CDR3: TGCAGCGCCAAAGTCCAGCCCCATAGTAACACTGAAGCTTTCTTT.

The chain couples TRBV2 to TRBJ2-3; D call uncertain. Trimming took 3 bases from V and 1 from J, leaving 8 bases between them. The germline V gene has CDR1 SNHLY and CDR2 FYNNEI. The CDR3 consists of 14 residues. This chain's CDR3 is CASSDILGTDTQYF. The DNA for the CDR3 is TGTGCCAGCAGTGATATTTTGGGCACAGATACGCAGTATTTT. The full variable domain, its missing parts supplied by reference TRBV2 and TRBJ2-3, is EPEVTQTPSHQVTQMGQEVILRCVPISNHLYFYWYRQILGQKVEFLVSFYNNEISEKSEIFDDQFSVERPDGSNFTLKIRSTKLEDSAMYFCASSDILGTDTQYFGPGTRLTVL.

The chain has TRBV28 and TRBJ1-4; D unresolved. CDR1 and CDR2 from the germline V gene are MDHEN and SYDVKM. Trimming stripped 2 bases from V and 7 bases from J, with 20 bases between. The length of the CDR3 is 17 residues. CDR3 bases: TGTGCCAGCAGTTTACCCCAGGTTACCCCGGGGAGTGAAAAACTGTTTTTT. Protein product: CASSLPQVTPGSEKLFF.

The V gene is TRBV11-2, the J gene TRBJ1-3; D may be TRBD1 (5 bases). Trimming shortened V by 10 bases and J by 0 bases, and 10 bases separated the two germline ends. Germline-derived CDR1 and CDR2 are SGHAT and FQNNGV. This CDR3 comprises 13 residues. CDR3 amino acids: CATRESSGNTIYF. The CDR3 nucleotides read TGTGCCACCAGGGAGAGCTCTGGAAACACCATATATTTT.

The rearrangement joins TRBV7-7 to TRBJ1-2; TRBD1 matches 7 bases. The CDR3 spans 13 residues. Germline V gene data show CDR1 as SSHAT and CDR2 as FNYEAQ (reference sequence). Here the CDR3 DNA reads TGTGCTCGACAGGGACCCCAAGGCTATGGCTACACCTTC. As protein: CARQGPQGYGYTF.

This chain uses TRBV7-9 with TRBJ1-1; D remains unclear. The CDR3 is 15 amino acids. Germline loops: CDR1 SEHNR, CDR2 FQNEAQ (reference sequence). The V and J ends lost 1 base and 0 bases respectively, with 9 bases between them. CDR3 sequence: CASSLEPGLNTEAFF. The CDR3, as DNA: TGTGCCAGCAGCTTAGAACCCGGCCTGAACACTGAAGCTTTCTTT.

The CDR3 region is CASSFTGQGASQPQHF. The CDR3 region has the DNA TGTGCCAGCAGCTTCACCGGACAGGGGGCGAGTCAGCCCCAGCATTTT. V is TRBV7-2 and J is TRBJ1-5, with 11 bases that match TRBD1. CDR1 is SGHTA and CDR2 is FQGNSA in the germline V gene. This CDR3 has 16 residues. Trimming removed 3 bases from V and 6 bases from J; junction bases left unmatched: 7.